This is a list of T cell receptor beta chains from one sample in a study of shared clonotypes between healthy human individuals. Sequenced by immunoSEQ multiplex PCR; TCRdb stores in-frame clones only, minus some. The sample has some 2 million clones, 90% to 95% seen once; the top ten hold under 0.15%. Input material: naive CD4+ T cells sorted from blood. The receptors were gathered from a man aged 18 to 30 in good health. Each CDR3 is given with its conserved first and last residue. D genes are given only for firm matches. Some rows have no size entry. The others give once, few or many, or a class for an expanded clone.

CDR3 DNA	CDR3 protein	D gene	clone size	V gene	J gene
TGTGCCAGCTCCCAGGGACCGGGGCCCCAGCATTTT	CASSQGPGPQHF	-	-	TRBV18	TRBJ1-5
TGTGCCAGCAGCCCCCGGGACACCAGCACAGATACGCAGTATTTT	CASSPRDTSTDTQYF	-	-	TRBV9	TRBJ2-3
TGTGCCAGCAGCTTAGAGGGGGAGGCTAATGAAAAACTGTTTTTT	CASSLEGEANEKLFF	-	-	TRBV7-8	TRBJ1-4
TGCGCCAGCCTCCGAGATGGAGCTAGGGATACGCAGTATTTT	CASLRDGARDTQYF	-	-	TRBV5-1	TRBJ2-3
TGTGCCAGTAGTATCGGGCAATTCGGAAACACCATATATTTT	CASSIGQFGNTIYF	-	-	TRBV19	TRBJ1-3
TGTGCCAGCAGACCTAGCACCGGGACAGGGGGATTCACCCTCCACTTT	CASRPSTGTGGFTLHF	TRBD1	-	TRBV27	TRBJ1-6
TGCGCCAGCAGCCGCGGGGATGGGGAGAGGGAGACCCAGTACTTC	CASSRGDGERETQYF	-	few	TRBV5-1	TRBJ2-5
TGTGCCAGCACCCCCGAGAGGGGCGAGCAGTACTTC	CASTPERGEQYF	-	-	TRBV7-2	TRBJ2-7
TGTGCCAGCAGCTTAGTGGGATTCGAGCAGTACTTC	CASSLVGFEQYF	-	-	TRBV11-2	TRBJ2-7
TGTGCCAGCAGCCAGGGACGCTACGAGCAGTACTTC	CASSQGRYEQYF	-	once	TRBV14	TRBJ2-7
TGTGCCAGCAGCTCAGGGACTAGCGTCGGCTCCTACGAGCAGTACTTC	CASSSGTSVGSYEQYF	TRBD2	-	TRBV5-4	TRBJ2-7
TGTGCCAGCACCCGGACAGGGCCCTCCTACGAGCAGTACTTC	CASTRTGPSYEQYF	TRBD1	-	TRBV11-2	TRBJ2-7
TGTGCCAGCCGGGACAGCAATAATTCACCCCTCCACTTT	CASRDSNNSPLHF	TRBD1	-	TRBV6-1	TRBJ1-6
TGTGCCAGCAGCTCGATTGGATCCGGAAAGACAGATACGCAGTATTTT	CASSSIGSGKTDTQYF	-	-	TRBV5-4	TRBJ2-3
TGTGCCAGCAGCCCCCAAACAGGGGCTGGAAACACCATATATTTT	CASSPQTGAGNTIYF	TRBD1	-	TRBV5-4	TRBJ1-3
TGTGCCTGGAGTGTACCGGGGGGCGCGGGCAATCAGCCCCAGCATTTT	CAWSVPGGAGNQPQHF	-	once	TRBV30	TRBJ1-5
TGTGCCAGCAGCGGGACAGGGTCCCTCTCCTACGAGCAGTACTTC	CASSGTGSLSYEQYF	TRBD1	-	TRBV13	TRBJ2-7
TGTGCCTGGATTTCTCGCACAGATACGCAGTATTTT	CAWISRTDTQYF	-	many	TRBV30	TRBJ2-3